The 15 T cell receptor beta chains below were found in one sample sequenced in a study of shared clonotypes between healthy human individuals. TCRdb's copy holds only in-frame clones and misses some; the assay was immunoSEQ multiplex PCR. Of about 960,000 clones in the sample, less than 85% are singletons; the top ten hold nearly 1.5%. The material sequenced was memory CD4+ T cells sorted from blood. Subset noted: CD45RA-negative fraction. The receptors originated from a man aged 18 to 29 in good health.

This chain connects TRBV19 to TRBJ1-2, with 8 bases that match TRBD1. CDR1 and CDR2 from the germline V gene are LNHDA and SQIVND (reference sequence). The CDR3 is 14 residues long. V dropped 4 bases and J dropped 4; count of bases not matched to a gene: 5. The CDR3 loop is CASSTTGGSYGYTF. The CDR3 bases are TGTGCCAGTAGTACAACAGGGGGGAGCTATGGCTACACCTTC.

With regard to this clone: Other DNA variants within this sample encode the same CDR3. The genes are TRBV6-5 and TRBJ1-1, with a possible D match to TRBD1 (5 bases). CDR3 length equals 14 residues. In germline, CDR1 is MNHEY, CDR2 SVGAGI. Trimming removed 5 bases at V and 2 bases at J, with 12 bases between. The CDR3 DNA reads TGTGCCAGCAGTCCCAGGGTTCGCAACACTGAAGCTTTCTTT. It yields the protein CASSPRVRNTEAFF.

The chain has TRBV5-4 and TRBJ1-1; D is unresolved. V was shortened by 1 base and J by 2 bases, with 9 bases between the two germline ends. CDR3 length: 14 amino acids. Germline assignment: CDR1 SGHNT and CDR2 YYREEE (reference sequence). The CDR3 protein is CASSLWRQNTEAFF. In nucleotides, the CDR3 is TGTGCCAGCAGCTTGTGGAGACAAAACACTGAAGCTTTCTTT.

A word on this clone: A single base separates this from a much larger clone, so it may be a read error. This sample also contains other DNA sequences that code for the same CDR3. The chain's CDR3 is CASSDGRPGTGELFF. The DNA for the CDR3 is TGCGCCAGCAGTGATGGGAGGCCAGGCACCGGGGAGCTGTTTTTT. This chain uses TRBV10-2 with TRBJ2-2; TRBD2 might be the D (6 bases). V lost 3 bases, J lost 4 bases, and 12 bases lay in between. In germline, CDR1 is WSHSY, CDR2 SAAADI. The CDR3 contains 15 residues.

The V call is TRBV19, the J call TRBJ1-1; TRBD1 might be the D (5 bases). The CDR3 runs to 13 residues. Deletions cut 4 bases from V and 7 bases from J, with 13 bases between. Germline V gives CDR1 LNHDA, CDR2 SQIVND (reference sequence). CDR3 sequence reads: CASSKSYGGEAFF. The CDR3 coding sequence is TGTGCCAGTAGTAAGTCTTACGGGGGTGAAGCTTTCTTT.

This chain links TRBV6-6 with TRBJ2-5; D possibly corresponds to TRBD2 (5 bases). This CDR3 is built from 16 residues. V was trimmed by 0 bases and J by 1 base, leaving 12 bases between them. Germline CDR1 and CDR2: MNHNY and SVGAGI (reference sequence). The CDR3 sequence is CASSYSNGMGQETQYF. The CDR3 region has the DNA TGTGCCAGCAGTTACTCGAACGGGATGGGCCAAGAGACCCAGTACTTC.

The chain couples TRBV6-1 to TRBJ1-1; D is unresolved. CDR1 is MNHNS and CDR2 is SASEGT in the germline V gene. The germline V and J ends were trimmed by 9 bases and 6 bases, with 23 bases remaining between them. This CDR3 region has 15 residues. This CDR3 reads CASFRDTSWFAEAFF. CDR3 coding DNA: TGTGCCAGTTTCCGCGACACATCCTGGTTCGCTGAAGCTTTCTTT.

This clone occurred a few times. CDR3 protein: CASISRNEQFF. The CDR3 DNA follows: TGTGCCAGCATTTCCCGCAATGAGCAGTTCTTC. This chain joins TRBV6-1 and TRBJ2-1; D ambiguous. Trimming shortened V by 7 bases and J by 6 bases, and 7 bases separated the two germline ends. Germline CDR1 reads MNHNS; CDR2 reads SASEGT. The CDR3 is 11 residues long.

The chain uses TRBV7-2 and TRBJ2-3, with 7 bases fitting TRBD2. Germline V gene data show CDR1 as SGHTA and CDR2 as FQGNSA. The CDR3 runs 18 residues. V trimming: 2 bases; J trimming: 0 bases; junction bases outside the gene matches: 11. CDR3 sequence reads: CASSLRSLAGASTDTQYF. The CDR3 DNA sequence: TGTGCCAGCAGCTTAAGAAGCCTGGCGGGAGCCAGCACAGATACGCAGTATTTT.

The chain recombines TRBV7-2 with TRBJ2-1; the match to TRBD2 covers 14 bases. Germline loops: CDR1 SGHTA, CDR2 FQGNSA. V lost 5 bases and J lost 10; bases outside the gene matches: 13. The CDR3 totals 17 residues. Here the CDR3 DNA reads TGTGCCAGCAGCCCGACTCTGGGGACTAGCGGGAGAACAGAGCAGTTCTTC. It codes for CASSPTLGTSGRTEQFF.

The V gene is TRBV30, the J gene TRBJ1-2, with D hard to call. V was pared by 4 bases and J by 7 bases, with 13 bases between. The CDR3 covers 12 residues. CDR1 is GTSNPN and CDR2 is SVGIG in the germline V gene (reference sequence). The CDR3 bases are TGTGCCTGGAATGCAGCGATCGTTGGCTACACCTTC. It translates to CAWNAAIVGYTF.

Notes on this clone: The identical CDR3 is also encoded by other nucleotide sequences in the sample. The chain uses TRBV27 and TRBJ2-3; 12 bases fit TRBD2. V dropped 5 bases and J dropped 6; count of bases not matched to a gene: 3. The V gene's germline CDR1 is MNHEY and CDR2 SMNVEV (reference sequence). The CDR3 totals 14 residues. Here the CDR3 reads CASSLAGGPDTQYF. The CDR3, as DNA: TGTGCCAGCAGTCTAGCGGGAGGGCCTGATACGCAGTATTTT.

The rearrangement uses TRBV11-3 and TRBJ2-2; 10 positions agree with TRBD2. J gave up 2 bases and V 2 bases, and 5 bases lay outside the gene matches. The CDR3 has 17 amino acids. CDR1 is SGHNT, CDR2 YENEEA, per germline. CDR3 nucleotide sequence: TGTGCCAGCAGCTTATGGTCTAGCGGGGGCAACACCGGGGAGCTGTTTTTT. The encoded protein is CASSLWSSGGNTGELFF.

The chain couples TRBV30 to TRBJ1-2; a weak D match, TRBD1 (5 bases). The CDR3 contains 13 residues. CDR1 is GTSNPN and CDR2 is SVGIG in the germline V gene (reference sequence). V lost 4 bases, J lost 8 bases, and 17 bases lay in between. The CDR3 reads CAWTRDYLGGYTF. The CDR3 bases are TGTGCCTGGACCCGGGACTACCTAGGAGGCTACACCTTC.

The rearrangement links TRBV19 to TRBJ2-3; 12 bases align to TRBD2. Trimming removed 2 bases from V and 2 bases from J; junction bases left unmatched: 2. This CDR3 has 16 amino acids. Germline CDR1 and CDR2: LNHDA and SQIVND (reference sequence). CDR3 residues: CASSILAGGYTDTQYF. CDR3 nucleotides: TGTGCCAGTAGTATACTAGCGGGGGGGTACACAGATACGCAGTATTTT. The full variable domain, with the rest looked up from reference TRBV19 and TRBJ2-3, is DGGITQSPKYLFRKEGQNVTLSCEQNLNHDAMYWYRQDPGQGLRLIYYSQIVNDFQKGDIAEGYSVSREKKESFPLTVTSAQKNPTAFYLCASSILAGGYTDTQYFGPGTRLTVL.